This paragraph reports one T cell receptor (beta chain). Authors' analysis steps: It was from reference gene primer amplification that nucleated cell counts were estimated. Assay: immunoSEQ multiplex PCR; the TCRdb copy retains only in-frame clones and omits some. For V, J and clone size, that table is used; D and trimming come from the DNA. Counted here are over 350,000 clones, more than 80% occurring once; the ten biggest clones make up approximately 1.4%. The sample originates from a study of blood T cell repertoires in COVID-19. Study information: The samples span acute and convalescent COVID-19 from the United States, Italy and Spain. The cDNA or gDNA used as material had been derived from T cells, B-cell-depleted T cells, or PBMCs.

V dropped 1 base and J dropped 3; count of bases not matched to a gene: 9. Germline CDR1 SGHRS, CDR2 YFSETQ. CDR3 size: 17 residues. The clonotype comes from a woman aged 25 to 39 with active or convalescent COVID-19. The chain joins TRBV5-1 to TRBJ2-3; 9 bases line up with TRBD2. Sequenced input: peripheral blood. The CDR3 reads CASSLYASGMGTDTQYF. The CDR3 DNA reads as TGCGCCAGCAGCTTGTACGCTAGCGGGATGGGAACAGATACGCAGTATTTT.